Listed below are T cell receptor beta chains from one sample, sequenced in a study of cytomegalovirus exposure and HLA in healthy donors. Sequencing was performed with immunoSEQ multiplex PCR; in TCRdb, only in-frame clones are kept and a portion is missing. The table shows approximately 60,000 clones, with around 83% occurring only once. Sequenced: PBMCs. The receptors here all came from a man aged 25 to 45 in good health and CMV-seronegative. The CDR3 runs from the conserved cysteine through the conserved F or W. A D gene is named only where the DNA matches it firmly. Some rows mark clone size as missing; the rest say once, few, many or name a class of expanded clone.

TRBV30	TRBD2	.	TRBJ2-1	CAWMSSGSLYNEQFF	TGTGCCTGGATGAGTAGCGGGAGCCTTTACAATGAGCAGTTCTTC
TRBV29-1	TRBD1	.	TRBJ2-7	CSVARGLTYEQYF	TGCAGCGTTGCCAGGGGGCTTACCTACGAGCAGTACTTC
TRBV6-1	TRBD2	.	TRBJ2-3	CASTPMGGGSDTQYF	TGTGCCAGCACCCCCATGGGGGGGGGTTCGGATACGCAGTATTTT
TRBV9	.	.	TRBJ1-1	CASSAEGYTEAFF	TGTGCCAGCAGCGCCGAGGGCTACACTGAAGCTTTCTTT
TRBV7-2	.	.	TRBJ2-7	CASSLGPAAEQYF	TGTGCCAGCAGCTTAGGCCCCGCTGCCGAGCAGTACTTC
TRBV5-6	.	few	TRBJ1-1	CASSFGKMNTEAFF	TGTGCCAGCAGCTTCGGGAAAATGAACACTGAAGCTTTCTTT
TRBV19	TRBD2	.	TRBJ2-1	CASNPTGLAGGMYNEQFF	TGTGCCAGTAACCCGACCGGACTAGCGGGGGGGATGTACAATGAGCAGTTCTTC
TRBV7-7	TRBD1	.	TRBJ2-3	CASSSGQGLTDTQYF	TGTGCTAGCAGCTCCGGACAGGGCCTCACAGATACGCAGTATTTT
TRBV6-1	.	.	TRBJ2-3	CASTMGLTDTQYF	TGTGCCAGCACTATGGGCTTGACAGATACGCAGTATTTT
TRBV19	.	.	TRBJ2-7	CASSVFYRDTPSYEQYF	TGTGCCAGTAGTGTATTTTACCGGGACACCCCCTCCTACGAGCAGTACTTC
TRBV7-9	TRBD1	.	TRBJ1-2	CSSSLGQGAPYGYTF	TGTTCCAGCAGCCTCGGACAGGGGGCCCCCTATGGCTACACCTTC
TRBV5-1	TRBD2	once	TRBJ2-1	CASSLRTSGTYNEQFF	TGCGCCAGCAGCTTGAGGACTAGCGGTACCTACAATGAGCAGTTCTTC
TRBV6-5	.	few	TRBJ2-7	CASSYSRVDEQYF	TGTGCCAGCAGTTACTCCAGGGTCGACGAGCAGTACTTC
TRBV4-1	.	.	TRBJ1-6	CASSQTGSYNSPLHF	TGCGCCAGCAGCCAAACGGGGTCCTATAATTCACCCCTCCACTTT
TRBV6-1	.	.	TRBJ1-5	CASSARTQSNQPQHF	TGTGCCAGCAGTGCCCGGACACAAAGCAATCAGCCCCAGCATTTT
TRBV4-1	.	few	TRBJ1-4	CASSQPGVRSEKLFF	TGCGCCAGCAGCCAACCGGGAGTAAGGAGTGAAAAACTGTTTTTT
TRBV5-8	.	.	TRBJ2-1	CASTRVDEQFF	TGTGCCAGCACCCGGGTGGATGAGCAGTTCTTC
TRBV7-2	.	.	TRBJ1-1	CASSLAQGTEAFF	TGTGCCAGCAGCCTAGCGCAGGGCACTGAAGCTTTCTTT
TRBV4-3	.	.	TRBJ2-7	CASSQDLYTLAGQYF	TGCGCCAGCAGCCAAGATTTGTACACCTTAGCTGGGCAGTACTTC
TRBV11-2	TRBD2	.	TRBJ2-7	CASSLGGGGAREQYF	TGTGCCAGCAGCCTGGGGGGCGGGGGGGCTCGGGAGCAGTACTTC
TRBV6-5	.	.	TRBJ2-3	CASSYSFAGATDTQYF	TGTGCCAGCAGTTACTCGTTTGCAGGGGCCACAGATACGCAGTATTTT
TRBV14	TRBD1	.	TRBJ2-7	CASSPWTGGSYEQYF	TGTGCCAGCAGCCCTTGGACAGGGGGATCCTACGAGCAGTACTTC
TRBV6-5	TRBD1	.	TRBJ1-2	CASRQGVNYGYTF	TGTGCCAGCAGACAGGGGGTAAACTATGGCTACACCTTC
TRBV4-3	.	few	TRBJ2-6	CASSPVISGANVLTF	TGCGCCAGCAGCCCCGTTATTTCTGGGGCCAACGTCCTGACTTTC
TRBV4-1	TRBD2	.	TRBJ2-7	CASSQGLAGALSYEQYF	TGCGCCAGCAGCCAAGGTTTAGCGGGGGCACTCTCCTACGAGCAGTACTTC
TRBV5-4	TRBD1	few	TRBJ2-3	CASSQGQNTDTQYF	TGTGCCAGCAGCCAGGGACAGAACACAGATACGCAGTATTTT
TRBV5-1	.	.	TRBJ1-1	CASSRTGSFMNTEAFF	TGCGCCAGCAGTCGTACAGGGTCTTTTATGAACACTGAAGCTTTCTTT
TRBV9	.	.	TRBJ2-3	CASSVAPGPSGADTQYF	TGTGCCAGCAGCGTAGCCCCGGGACCCTCAGGGGCAGATACGCAGTATTTT
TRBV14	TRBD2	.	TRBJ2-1	CASSQDWGLMSSYNEQFF	TGTGCCAGCAGCCAAGATTGGGGACTAATGAGCTCCTACAATGAGCAGTTCTTC
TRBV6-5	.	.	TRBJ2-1	CASSPGTPRNEQFF	TGTGCCAGCAGTCCCGGGACACCACGGAATGAGCAGTTCTTC
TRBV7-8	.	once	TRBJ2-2	CASSPGLSSDYTGELFF	TGTGCCAGCAGCCCCGGCCTTTCTAGCGACTACACCGGGGAGCTGTTTTTT
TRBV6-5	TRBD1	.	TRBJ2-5	CASSYLQGEQETQYF	TGTGCCAGCAGTTACCTACAGGGGGAGCAAGAGACCCAGTACTTC
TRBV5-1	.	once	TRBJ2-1	CASSLGSGSYNEQFF	TGCGCCAGCAGCTTGGGGAGCGGCTCCTACAATGAGCAGTTCTTC
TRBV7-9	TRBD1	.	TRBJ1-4	CSSSLSGTGVGKLFF	TGTTCCAGCAGCCTCTCCGGGACAGGGGTAGGAAAACTGTTTTTT
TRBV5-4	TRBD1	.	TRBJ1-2	CASSLAGGFNYGYTF	TGTGCCAGCAGCTTGGCAGGGGGTTTTAACTATGGCTACACCTTC
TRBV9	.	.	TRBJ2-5	CASSVDRGSGETQYF	TGTGCCAGCAGCGTAGATCGCGGGTCGGGAGAGACCCAGTACTTC
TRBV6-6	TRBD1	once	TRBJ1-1	CASSTGGLTEAFF	TGTGCCAGCAGTACAGGGGGCCTGACTGAAGCTTTCTTT
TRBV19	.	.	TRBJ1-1	CASSIGAGNTEAFF	TGTGCCAGTAGTATCGGCGCAGGGAACACTGAAGCTTTCTTT
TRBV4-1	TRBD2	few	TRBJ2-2	CASSRLAGDRTGELFF	TGCGCCAGCAGCCGTCTAGCGGGAGATCGCACCGGGGAGCTGTTTTTT
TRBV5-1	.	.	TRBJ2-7	CASSSAPLGQPSSYEQYF	TGCGCCAGCAGCTCCGCGCCTCTCGGACAGCCGAGCTCCTACGAGCAGTACTTC
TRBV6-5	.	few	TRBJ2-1	CASSYDVAGTYNEQFF	TGTGCCAGCAGTTATGACGTCGCAGGAACCTACAATGAGCAGTTCTTC
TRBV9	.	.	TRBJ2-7	CASSVGPIYEQYF	TGTGCCAGCAGCGTAGGGCCAATTTACGAGCAGTACTTC
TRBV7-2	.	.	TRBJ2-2	CASSPPGPISGELFF	TGTGCCAGCAGCCCACCGGGTCCCATTAGCGGGGAGCTGTTTTTT
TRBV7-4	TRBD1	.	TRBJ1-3	CASSLVQGRSGNTIYF	TGTGCCAGCAGCTTAGTACAGGGGCGATCTGGAAACACCATATATTTT
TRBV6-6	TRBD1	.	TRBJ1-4	CASSSTGAPTNEKLFF	TGTGCCAGCAGTTCCACAGGGGCTCCCACTAATGAAAAACTGTTTTTT
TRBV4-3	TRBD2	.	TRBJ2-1	CASSQRLAGSYNEQFF	TGCGCCAGCAGCCAGAGACTAGCGGGTTCCTACAATGAGCAGTTCTTC
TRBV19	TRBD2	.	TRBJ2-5	CASSMGSRREGETQYF	TGTGCCAGTAGTATGGGGTCTCGGCGGGAGGGAGAGACCCAGTACTTC
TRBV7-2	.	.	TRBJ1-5	CASSGRGAVSQPQHF	TGTGCCAGCAGCGGGCGGGGGGCCGTCAGTCAGCCCCAGCATTTT
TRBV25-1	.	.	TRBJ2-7	CASSEPGRGSYEQYF	TGTGCCAGCAGTGAACCGGGCAGGGGTTCCTACGAGCAGTACTTC
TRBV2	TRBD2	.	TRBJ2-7	CASSGPGTSGYEQYF	TGTGCCAGCAGTGGCCCCGGGACTAGCGGCTACGAGCAGTACTTC
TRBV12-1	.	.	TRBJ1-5	CASSLVGGVSNQPQHF	TGTGCCAGCAGCCTGGTAGGGGGTGTTAGCAATCAGCCCCAGCATTTT
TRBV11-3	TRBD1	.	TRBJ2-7	CASSLEDRGEDEQYF	TGTGCCAGCAGCTTAGAGGACAGGGGTGAGGACGAGCAGTACTTC
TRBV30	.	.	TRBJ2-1	CAWSVGAGLMGEQFF	TGTGCCTGGAGTGTAGGGGCGGGATTAATGGGTGAGCAGTTCTTC
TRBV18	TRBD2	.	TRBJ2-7	CASSPTSGGANEQYF	TGTGCCAGCTCACCCACTAGCGGGGGGGCCAACGAGCAGTACTTC